The T cell receptor beta chain described here comes from a study of OX40 agonist ivuxolimab in advanced cancers. Study at large: Patients' therapy was ivuxolimab, an antibody that acts as an agonist of OX40 (CD134). At approximately 80% male, the cohort had a mean age of 60 years, ranging from roughly 20 to 80.

Blood specimens came from baseline, cycle 4 day 1, and cycle 7 day 1. Measured with immunoSEQ multiplex PCR; TCRdb has only the in-frame clones, and not every one. The sample consists of tens of thousands of clones, approximately 86% of them appearing once. Findings and limits, study-wide: More expanded clones were found, on average, in CD8+ than in CD4+ T cells.

Details on this clone: What it binds is not known.

The CDR3 spans 18 residues. The V gene lost 0 bases and the J gene lost 0 bases, with 18 bases spanning the gap. The source material was CD4+ or CD8+ T cells sorted from blood, sampled in a trial of the OX40 agonist ivuxolimab. The clonotype was recovered from an adult with an advanced solid tumor such as melanoma, head and neck, liver or kidney cancer. V gene TRBV23-1 combines with J gene TRBJ2-7; D is possibly TRBD1 or TRBD2 (6 bases each). TRBV23-1 is sorted into the ORF group, with uncertain function. The CDR3 reads CASSQSGRIGGCSYEQYF. The CDR3, as DNA: TGCGCCAGCAGTCAATCAGGACGTATAGGGGGGTGCTCCTACGAGCAGTACTTC.